The 10 T cell receptor beta chains presented below share a single source sample, sequenced in a study of blood T cell repertoires in COVID-19. Clones were read by immunoSEQ multiplex PCR, and TCRdb kept only the in-frame ones, dropping some. The sample carries around 78,000 clones, about nine tenths recorded once. Material: peripheral blood. The receptors here all came from a man aged 70-80 years with active or convalescent COVID-19.

This clone was recorded only once. V usage is TRBV27 and J usage is TRBJ1-5, with a tentative D call TRBD1 (5 bases). V dropped 5 bases and J dropped 1 base, with 6 bases sitting between them. CDR1 is MNHEY and CDR2 is SMNVEV in the germline V gene (reference sequence). This CDR3 comprises 13 residues. CDR3 in amino acids: CASSGGSNQPQHF. In DNA, the CDR3 is TGTGCCAGCAGTGGGGGGAGCAATCAGCCCCAGCATTTT.

The gene calls are TRBV7-2 and TRBJ1-5, with 9 bases matching TRBD1. The CDR3 runs 16 residues. From germline, CDR1 is SGHTA and CDR2 FQGNSA. The ends lost 2 bases at V and 5 bases at J; junction bases unmatched: 7. CDR3 DNA sequence: TGTGCCAGCAGCTTATATACGGGACAGGGCTATCAGCCCCAGCATTTT. Protein sequence: CASSLYTGQGYQPQHF.

The gene calls are TRBV7-3 and TRBJ2-1; TRBD2 aligns across 14 bases. From germline, CDR1 is SGHTA and CDR2 FQGTGA. V shed 5 bases and J 7 bases; nucleotides not matched to a gene: 4. The CDR3 extends over 15 amino acids. CDR3 DNA: TGTGCCAGCAGCACGGGACTAGCGGGGGTAAATGAGCAGTTCTTC. Protein product: CASSTGLAGVNEQFF.

This chain links TRBV11-2 with TRBJ1-2; 7 bases match TRBD1. V gave up 4 bases and J gave up 8 bases; unmatched junction bases: 4. The CDR3 loop spans 12 amino acids. Germline CDR1 and CDR2: SGHAT and FQNNGV. DNA for the CDR3: TGTGCCAGCAGCTCCGGGACAGTCGGCTACACCTTC. It translates to CASSSGTVGYTF.

This chain connects TRBV29-1 to TRBJ1-2; D gene uncertain. This CDR3 is 12 amino acids long. Germline CDR1 and CDR2: SQVTM and ANQGSEA. The V and J ends lost 3 bases and 8 bases respectively, with 13 bases between them. The DNA for the CDR3 is TGCAGCGTTGACGTCGGAGGGCAAGGCTACACCTTC. As protein: CSVDVGGQGYTF.

This chain joins TRBV21-1 and TRBJ2-1; the table's D gene call, TRBD1, was not cross checked with the DNA. TRBV21-1 is a pseudogene segment. CDR3 length equals 16 residues. The CDR3 DNA sequence: TGTGCCAGCACCCATAACCGGGACACACTATACAATGAGCAGTTCTTC. This encodes CASTHNRDTLYNEQFF.

The rearrangement links TRBV28 to TRBJ1-5; D is uncertain. V was clipped by 5 bases and J by 6 bases, with 23 bases between them. The V gene's germline CDR1 is MDHEN and CDR2 SYDVKM. CDR3 length: 17 residues. CDR3: CASSTQSNSRGSQPQHF. CDR3 DNA sequence: TGTGCCAGCAGTACCCAGAGTAACTCACGCGGGAGTCAGCCCCAGCATTTT.

The chain employs TRBV28 and TRBJ1-5; 7 bases agree with TRBD1. Germline values: CDR1 MDHEN, CDR2 SYDVKM. Trimming removed 2 bases from V and 6 bases from J; junction bases left unmatched: 1. This CDR3 has 13 amino acids. The DNA of the CDR3 is TGTGCCAGCAGTTTAGACAGGGCTCAGCCCCAGCATTTT. This codes for CASSLDRAQPQHF. Together with reference TRBV28 and TRBJ1-5, the CDR3 gives the full variable domain: DVKVTQSSRYLVKRTGEKVFLECVQDMDHENMFWYRQDPGLGLRLIYFSYDVKMKEKGDIPEGYSVSREKKERFSLILESASTNQTSMYLCASSLDRAQPQHFGDGTRLSIL.

This chain links TRBV20-1 with TRBJ2-3, with 7 positions matching TRBD1. The CDR3 loop spans 15 amino acids. Trimming at V came to 3 bases and at J to 0 bases, leaving 6 bases not matched to a gene. CDR1 and CDR2 (germline): DFQATT, SNEGSKA (reference sequence). CDR3 DNA sequence: TGCAGTGCTAGTACCGGGACAGACAGCACAGATACGCAGTATTTT. Translated, it gives CSASTGTDSTDTQYF.

The count of this clone is one. This chain joins TRBV30 and TRBJ1-5; D uncertain. CDR1 is GTSNPN and CDR2 is SVGIG in the germline V gene (reference sequence). CDR3 length: 13 residues. V gave up 0 bases and J gave up 4 bases, with 7 bases separating them. The CDR3 DNA reads TGTGCCTGGAGTGTAGAGTTAAATCAGCCCCAGCATTTT. Translating gives CAWSVELNQPQHF.